This T cell receptor beta chain was sequenced for a study of cytomegalovirus exposure and HLA in healthy donors. This clone showed up just once. The target antigen is unknown. Study observations and caveats: Cytomegalovirus association was listed for under 200 TCR beta chains. Presence/absence analyses treated sequencing depth as roughly uniform across donors.

In the PCR, 60 Vbeta and 13 Jbeta primers were used. Clones were read by immunoSEQ multiplex PCR, and TCRdb kept only the in-frame ones, dropping some. The sample contains some 160,000 clones, about 80% of which appear only once. Germline CDR1 and CDR2: SQVTM and ANQGSEA. V lost 7 bases, J lost 0 bases, and 16 bases lay in between. This CDR3 is built from 14 residues. The specimen was PBMCs. This TCR derives from a woman under 40 in good health and CMV-seronegative. V gene TRBV29-1 combines with J gene TRBJ2-7, with D perhaps matching TRBD2 (6 bases). The CDR3 nucleotides read TGCAGCGCCGCCGGTGGAGGGAGCTCCTACGAGCAGTACTTC. Its protein product is CSAAGGGSSYEQYF.